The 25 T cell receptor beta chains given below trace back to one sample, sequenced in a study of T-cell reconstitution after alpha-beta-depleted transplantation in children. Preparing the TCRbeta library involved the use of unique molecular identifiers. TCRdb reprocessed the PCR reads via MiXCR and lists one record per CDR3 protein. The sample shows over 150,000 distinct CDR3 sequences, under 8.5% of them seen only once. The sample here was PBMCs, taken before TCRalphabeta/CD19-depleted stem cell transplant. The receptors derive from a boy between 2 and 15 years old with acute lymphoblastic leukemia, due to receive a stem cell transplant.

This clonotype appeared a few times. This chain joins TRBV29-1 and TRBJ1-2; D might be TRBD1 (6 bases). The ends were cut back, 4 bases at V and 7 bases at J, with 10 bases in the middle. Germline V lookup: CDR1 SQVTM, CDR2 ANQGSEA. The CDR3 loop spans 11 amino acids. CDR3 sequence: CSVGTVVGYTF. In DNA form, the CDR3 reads TGCAGCGTTGGGACAGTGGTTGGCTACACCTTC.

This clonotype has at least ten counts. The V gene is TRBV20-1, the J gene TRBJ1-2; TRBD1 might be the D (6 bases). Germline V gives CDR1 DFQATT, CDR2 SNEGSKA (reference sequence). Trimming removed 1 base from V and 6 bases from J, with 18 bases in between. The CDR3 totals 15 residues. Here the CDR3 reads CSARAKTGPPDGYTF. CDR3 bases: TGCAGTGCTAGAGCCAAGACAGGTCCGCCTGATGGCTACACCTTC.

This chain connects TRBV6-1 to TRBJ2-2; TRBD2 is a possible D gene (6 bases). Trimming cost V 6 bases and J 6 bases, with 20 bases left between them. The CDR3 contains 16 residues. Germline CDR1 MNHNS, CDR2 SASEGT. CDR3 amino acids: CASRTLLGGESGELFF. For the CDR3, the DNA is TGTGCCAGCAGGACGCTCCTCGGGGGTGAATCCGGGGAGCTGTTTTTT.

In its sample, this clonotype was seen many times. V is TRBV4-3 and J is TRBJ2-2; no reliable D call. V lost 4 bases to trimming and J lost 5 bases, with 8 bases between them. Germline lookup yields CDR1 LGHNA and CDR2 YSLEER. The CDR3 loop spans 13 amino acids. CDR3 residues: CASSPQRTGELFF. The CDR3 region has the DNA TGCGCCAGCAGCCCACAGAGGACCGGGGAGCTGTTTTTT.

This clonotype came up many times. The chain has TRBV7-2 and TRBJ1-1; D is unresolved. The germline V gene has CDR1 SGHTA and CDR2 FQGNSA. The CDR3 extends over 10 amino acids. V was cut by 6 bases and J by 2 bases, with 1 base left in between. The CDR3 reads CASRNTEAFF. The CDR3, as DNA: TGTGCCAGCAGAAACACTGAAGCTTTCTTT.

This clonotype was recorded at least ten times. DNA of the CDR3: TGTGCCAGCGGGGATGGGACTAGCGGGAGGTACAATGAGCAGTTCTTC. The encoded protein is CASGDGTSGRYNEQFF. The chain carries TRBV6-4 and TRBJ2-1; 15 bases match TRBD2. The germline V gene has CDR1 MRHNA and CDR2 SNTAGT. This CDR3 is built from 16 residues. V lost 8 bases to trimming and J lost 4 bases; unmatched junction nucleotides: 6.

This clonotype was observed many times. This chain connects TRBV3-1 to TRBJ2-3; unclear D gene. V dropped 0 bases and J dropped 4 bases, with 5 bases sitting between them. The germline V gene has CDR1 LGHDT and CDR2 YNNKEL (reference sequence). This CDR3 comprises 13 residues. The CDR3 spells CASSQEPADTQYF. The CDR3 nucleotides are TGTGCCAGCAGCCAAGAACCTGCAGATACGCAGTATTTT.

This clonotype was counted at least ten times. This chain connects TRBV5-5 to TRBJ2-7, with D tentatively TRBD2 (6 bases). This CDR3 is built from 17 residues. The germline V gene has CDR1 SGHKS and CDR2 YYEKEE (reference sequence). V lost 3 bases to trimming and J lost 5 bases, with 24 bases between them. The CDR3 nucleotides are TGTGCCAGCAGCTATGGGTTGGGGGGAAGGGACTTCGACGAGCAGTACTTC. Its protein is CASSYGLGGRDFDEQYF.

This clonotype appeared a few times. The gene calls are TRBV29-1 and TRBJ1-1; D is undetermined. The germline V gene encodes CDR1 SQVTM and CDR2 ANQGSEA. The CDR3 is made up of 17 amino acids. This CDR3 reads CITDGVVEEGRGTEAFF. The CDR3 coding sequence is TGCATCACGGACGGTGTGGTGGAGGAGGGCCGGGGAACTGAAGCTTTCTTT. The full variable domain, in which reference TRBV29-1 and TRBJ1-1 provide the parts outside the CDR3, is SAVISQKPSRDICQRGTSLTIQCQVDSQVTMMFWYRQQPGQSLTLIATANQGSEATYESGFVIDKFPISRPNLTFSTLTVSNMSPEDSSIYLCITDGVVEEGRGTEAFFGQGTRLTVV.

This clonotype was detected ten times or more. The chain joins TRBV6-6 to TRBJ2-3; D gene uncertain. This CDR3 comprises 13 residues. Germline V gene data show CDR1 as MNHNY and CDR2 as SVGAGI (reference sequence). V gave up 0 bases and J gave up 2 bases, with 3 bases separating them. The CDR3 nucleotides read TGTGCCAGCAGTTACTCGGCCACAGATACGCAGTATTTT. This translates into CASSYSATDTQYF.

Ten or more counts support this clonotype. For the CDR3, the DNA is TGTGCCAGCAGCTTAGGAATGGGGCTGGAAGCTTTCTTT. This encodes CASSLGMGLEAFF. The rearrangement uses TRBV11-3 and TRBJ1-1; TRBD1 might be the D (5 bases). CDR3 length: 13 residues. Trimming left V 1 base short and J 8 bases short, with 11 bases between. Per the germline V gene, CDR1 is SGHNT and CDR2 is YENEEA.

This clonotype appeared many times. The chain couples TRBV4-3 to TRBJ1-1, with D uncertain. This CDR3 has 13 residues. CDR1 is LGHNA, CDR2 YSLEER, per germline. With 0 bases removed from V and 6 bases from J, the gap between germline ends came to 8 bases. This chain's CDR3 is CASSQDRGSEAFF. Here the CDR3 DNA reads TGCGCCAGCAGCCAAGACAGAGGGTCTGAAGCTTTCTTT.

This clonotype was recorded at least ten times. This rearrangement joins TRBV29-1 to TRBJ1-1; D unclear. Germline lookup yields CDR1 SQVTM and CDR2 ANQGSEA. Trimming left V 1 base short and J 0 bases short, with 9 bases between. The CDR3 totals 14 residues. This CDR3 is CSVEGKTVNTEAFF. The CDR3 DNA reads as TGCAGCGTTGAAGGGAAGACGGTGAACACTGAAGCTTTCTTT.

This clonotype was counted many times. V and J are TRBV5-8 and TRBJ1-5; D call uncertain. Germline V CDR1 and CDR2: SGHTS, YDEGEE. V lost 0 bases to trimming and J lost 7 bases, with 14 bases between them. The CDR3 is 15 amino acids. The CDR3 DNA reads TGTGCCAGCAGCTTGGGACAAACCCAAAACCAGCCCCAGCATTTT. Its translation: CASSLGQTQNQPQHF. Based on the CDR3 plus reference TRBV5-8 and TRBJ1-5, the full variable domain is EAGVTQSPTHLIKTRGQQATLRCSPISGHTSVYWYQQALGLGLQFLLWYDEGEERNRGNFPPRFSGRQFPNYSSELNVNALELEDSALYLCASSLGQTQNQPQHFGDGTRLSIL.

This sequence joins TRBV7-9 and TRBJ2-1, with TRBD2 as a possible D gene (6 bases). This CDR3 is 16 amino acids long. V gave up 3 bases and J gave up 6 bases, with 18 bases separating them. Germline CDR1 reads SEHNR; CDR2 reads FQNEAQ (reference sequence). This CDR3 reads CASSFLREMVGNEQFF. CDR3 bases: TGTGCCAGCAGCTTTCTACGGGAGATGGTTGGCAATGAGCAGTTCTTC.

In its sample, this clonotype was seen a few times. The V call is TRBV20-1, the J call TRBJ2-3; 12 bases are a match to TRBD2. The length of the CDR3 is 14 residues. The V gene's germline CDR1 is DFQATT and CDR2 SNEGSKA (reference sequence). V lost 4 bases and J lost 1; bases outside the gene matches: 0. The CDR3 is CSATSGGGTDTQYF. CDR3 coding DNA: TGCAGTGCTACTAGCGGGGGGGGCACAGATACGCAGTATTTT.

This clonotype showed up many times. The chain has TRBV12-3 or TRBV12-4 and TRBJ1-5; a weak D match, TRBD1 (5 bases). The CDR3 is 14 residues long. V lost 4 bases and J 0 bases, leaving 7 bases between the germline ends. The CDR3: CASSYRGSNQPQHF. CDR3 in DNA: TGTGCCAGCAGTTATAGGGGTAGCAATCAGCCCCAGCATTTT.

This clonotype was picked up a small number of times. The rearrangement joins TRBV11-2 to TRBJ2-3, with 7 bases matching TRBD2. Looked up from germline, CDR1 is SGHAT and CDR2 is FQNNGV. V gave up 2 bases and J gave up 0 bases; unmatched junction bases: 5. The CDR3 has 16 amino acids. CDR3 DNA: TGTGCCAGCAGCTTAAGACTAGCCCTGAGCACAGATACGCAGTATTTT. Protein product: CASSLRLALSTDTQYF.

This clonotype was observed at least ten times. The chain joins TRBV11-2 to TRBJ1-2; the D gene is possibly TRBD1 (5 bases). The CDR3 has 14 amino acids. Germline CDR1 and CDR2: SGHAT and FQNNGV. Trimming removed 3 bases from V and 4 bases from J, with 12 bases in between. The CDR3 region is CASSFQGSPYGYTF. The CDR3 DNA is TGTGCCAGCAGCTTCCAGGGTTCTCCCTATGGCTACACCTTC.

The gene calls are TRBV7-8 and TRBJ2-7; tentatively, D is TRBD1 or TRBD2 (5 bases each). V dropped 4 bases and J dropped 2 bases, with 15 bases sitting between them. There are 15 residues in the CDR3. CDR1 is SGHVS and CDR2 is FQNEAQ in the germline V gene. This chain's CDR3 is CASSSRRGPTYEQYF. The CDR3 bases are TGTGCCAGCAGCTCTCGCCGGGGACCAACCTACGAGCAGTACTTC.

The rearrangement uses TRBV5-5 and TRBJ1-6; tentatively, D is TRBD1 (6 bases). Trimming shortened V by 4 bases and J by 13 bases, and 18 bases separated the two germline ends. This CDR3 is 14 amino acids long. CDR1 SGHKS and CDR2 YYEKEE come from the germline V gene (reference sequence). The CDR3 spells CASSGLQGFVPLHF. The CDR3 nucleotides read TGTGCCAGCAGCGGCCTACAGGGATTCGTCCCCCTCCACTTT.

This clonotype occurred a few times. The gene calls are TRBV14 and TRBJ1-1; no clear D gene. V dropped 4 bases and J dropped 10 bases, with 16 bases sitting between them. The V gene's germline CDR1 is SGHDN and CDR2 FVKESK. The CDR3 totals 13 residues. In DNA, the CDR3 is TGTGCCAGCAGCCTCAGCGGTCGGTTAGGAGCTTTCTTT. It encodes CASSLSGRLGAFF. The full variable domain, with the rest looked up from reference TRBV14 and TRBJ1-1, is EAGVTQFPSHSVIEKGQTVTLRCDPISGHDNLYWYRRVMGKEIKFLLHFVKESKQDESGMPNNRFLAERTGGTYSTLKVQPAELEDSGVYFCASSLSGRLGAFFGQGTRLTVV.

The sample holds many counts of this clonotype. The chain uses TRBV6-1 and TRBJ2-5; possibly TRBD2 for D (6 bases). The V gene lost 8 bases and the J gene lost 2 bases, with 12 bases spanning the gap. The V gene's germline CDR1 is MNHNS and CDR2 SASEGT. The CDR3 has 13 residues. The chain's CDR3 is CASGAGTQETQYF. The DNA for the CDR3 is TGTGCCAGCGGGGCAGGGACTCAAGAGACCCAGTACTTC.

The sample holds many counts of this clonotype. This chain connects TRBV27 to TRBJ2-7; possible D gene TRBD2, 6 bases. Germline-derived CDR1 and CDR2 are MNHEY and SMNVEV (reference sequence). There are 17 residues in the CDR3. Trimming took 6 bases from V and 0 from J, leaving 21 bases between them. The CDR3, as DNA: TGTGCCAGCAGCCTCTCGGCGGTGGGAGGCAGCTCCTACGAGCAGTACTTC. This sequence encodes CASSLSAVGGSSYEQYF.

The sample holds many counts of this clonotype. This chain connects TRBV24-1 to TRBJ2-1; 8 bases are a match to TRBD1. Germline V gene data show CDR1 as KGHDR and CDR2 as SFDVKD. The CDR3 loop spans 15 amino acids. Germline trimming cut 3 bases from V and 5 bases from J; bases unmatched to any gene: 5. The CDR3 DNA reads TGTGCCACCAGTGATCGGGGACAGGACCACAATGAGCAGTTCTTC. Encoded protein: CATSDRGQDHNEQFF.